The 15 T cell receptor beta chains below come from one sample, sequenced in a study of beta chain features in type 1 diabetes. Study-wide findings and caveats: Researchers report that Type 1 diabetes patients had moderately but significantly shorter TCRB CDR3s across all four CD4+ subsets.

No antigen has been identified for these receptors. All of the isolated RNA was reverse transcribed, so expressed TCRB transcripts were sequenced. Assay: immunoSEQ multiplex PCR; the TCRdb copy retains only in-frame clones and omits some. Seen here are fewer than 350,000 clones, approximately 15% observed once, and the top ten hold around 0.015%. Sequencing input: naive CD4+ T cells from blood. Receptors were obtained from a man younger than 35 with type 1 diabetes.

This chain uses TRBV7-2 with TRBJ2-5, with D unclear. Trimming left V 3 bases short and J 5 bases short, with 7 bases between. Germline V gene sequence: CDR1 SGHTA, CDR2 FQGNSA. The CDR3 consists of 12 residues. The CDR3 loop reads CASSFGLETQYF. As DNA, the CDR3 is TGTGCCAGCAGCTTCGGGTTGGAGACCCAGTACTTC.

This chain connects TRBV15 to TRBJ2-2, with 9 bases aligning to TRBD1. From germline, CDR1 is LNHNV and CDR2 YYDKDF (reference sequence). Germline trimming cut 1 base from V and 6 bases from J; bases unmatched to any gene: 6. This CDR3 region has 16 residues. CDR3 amino acids: CATSRGGQGPPGELFF. The CDR3, as DNA: TGTGCCACCAGCAGAGGGGGACAGGGACCCCCCGGGGAGCTGTTTTTT.

This clone appeared a few times. The V call is TRBV30, the J call TRBJ1-1; D remains ambiguous. This CDR3 is built from 12 residues. Trimming removed 7 bases from V and 3 bases from J, with 12 bases in between. Germline V gives CDR1 GTSNPN, CDR2 SVGIG (reference sequence). The CDR3 sequence: CASLRVYTEAFF. CDR3 sequence (DNA): TGTGCCTCGCTCCGGGTCTACACTGAAGCTTTCTTT.

V gene TRBV5-4 combines with J gene TRBJ2-1; D is uncertain. CDR3 length: 14 amino acids. The germline V and J ends were trimmed by 0 bases and 0 bases, with 4 bases remaining between them. Per the germline V gene, CDR1 is SGHNT and CDR2 is YYREEE (reference sequence). CDR3 protein: CASSLVSSYNEQFF. For the CDR3, the DNA is TGTGCCAGCAGCTTGGTGAGCTCCTACAATGAGCAGTTCTTC.

V and J are TRBV5-1 and TRBJ2-1, with unresolved D. V dropped 6 bases and J dropped 0 bases, with 10 bases sitting between them. CDR3 length equals 14 residues. Germline V gene sequence: CDR1 SGHRS, CDR2 YFSETQ. CDR3 in DNA: TGCGCCAGCACTGCGGCGGCCTCCTACAATGAGCAGTTCTTC. It translates to CASTAAASYNEQFF.

In DNA, the CDR3 is TGTGCCAGCAGTTTTCAGGCTTCAGGGCTACTCCTGGACAATGAGCAGTTCTTC. Translating gives CASSFQASGLLLDNEQFF. The J gene is TRBJ2-1, the V gene TRBV28; the D gene is possibly TRBD1 (5 bases). Germline loops: CDR1 MDHEN, CDR2 SYDVKM. This CDR3 has 18 amino acids. V was pared by 3 bases and J by 5 bases, with 23 bases between.

In this sample, this clone turned up a few times. The chain links TRBV29-1 to TRBJ1-2; tentative D call: TRBD1 (5 bases). V lost 6 bases and J lost 4, with 18 bases in between. Germline assignment: CDR1 SQVTM and CDR2 ANQGSEA. This CDR3 has 14 amino acids. The CDR3 reads CSVADGGSFYGYTF. The CDR3 coding sequence is TGCAGCGTGGCCGATGGGGGGTCCTTCTATGGCTACACCTTC. The full variable domain, completed using reference TRBV29-1 and TRBJ1-2, is SAVISQKPSRDICQRGTSLTIQCQVDSQVTMMFWYRQQPGQSLTLIATANQGSEATYESGFVIDKFPISRPNLTFSTLTVSNMSPEDSSIYLCSVADGGSFYGYTFGSGTRLTVV.

The chain carries TRBV6-6 and TRBJ2-5; 8 nucleotides align to TRBD1. V lost 7 bases and J lost 4; bases outside the gene matches: 5. This CDR3 has 13 amino acids. Germline CDR1 is MNHNY and CDR2 is SVGAGI (reference sequence). Written as DNA, the CDR3 is TGTGCCAGCAAAGGAACAGGGGGAGAGACCCAGTACTTC. Its protein is CASKGTGGETQYF.

The V gene is TRBV5-5, the J gene TRBJ2-7, with D tentatively TRBD2 (6 bases). With the DNA end fitting TRBJ2-5 better, the J assignment may be wrong. Germline CDR1 reads SGHKS; CDR2 reads YYEKEE (reference sequence). The CDR3 extends over 12 amino acids. For the CDR3, the DNA is TGTGCCAGCAGCTCACACGGGGGGACCCAGTACTTC. Translating gives CASSSHGGTQYF.

This sequence joins TRBV2 and TRBJ2-7; TRBD1 matches at 8 bases. This CDR3 has 14 amino acids. V lost 6 bases to trimming and J lost 5 bases; unmatched junction nucleotides: 9. CDR1 SNHLY and CDR2 FYNNEI come from the germline V gene. Here the CDR3 reads CASSRQGRSDEQYF. In DNA, the CDR3 is TGTGCCAGCAGCCGACAGGGGAGAAGTGACGAGCAGTACTTC.

This clone has more than one count but fewer than ten. The rearrangement joins TRBV19 to TRBJ2-4; 7 bases align to TRBD2. The CDR3 contains 17 residues. V was pared by 6 bases and J by 1 base, with 12 bases of the junction left unmatched. Looked up from germline, CDR1 is LNHDA and CDR2 is SQIVND (reference sequence). This CDR3 is CASRPWGRAMAKNIQYF. The CDR3 nucleotides are TGTGCCAGTAGGCCGTGGGGGAGGGCGATGGCCAAAAACATTCAGTACTTC.

The rearrangement uses TRBV6-5 and TRBJ2-1, with 8 bases lining up with TRBD1. Unmatched junction bases numbered 6, after V lost 6 bases and J lost 2 bases. Germline loops: CDR1 MNHEY, CDR2 SVGAGI. The CDR3 is made up of 15 amino acids. CDR3 residues: CASSDRGSTYNEQFF. The CDR3 DNA reads TGTGCCAGCAGCGACAGGGGCAGCACCTACAATGAGCAGTTCTTC.

J is TRBJ2-1 and V is TRBV5-1; D may be TRBD1 (6 bases). This CDR3 comprises 15 residues. The V end lost 3 bases, the J end lost 1 base, and 11 bases lay between the germline ends. Germline V gene data show CDR1 as SGHRS and CDR2 as YFSETQ. DNA for the CDR3: TGCGCCAGCAGCTACGGACAGACTTCCTACAATGAGCAGTTCTTC. Its protein is CASSYGQTSYNEQFF.

The sample holds a few counts of this clone. This chain joins TRBV10-3 and TRBJ2-1; D uncertain. Between the trimmed V and J ends, which lost 0 bases and 7 bases, there was a span of 4 bases. This CDR3 has 12 residues. In germline, CDR1 is ENHRY, CDR2 SYGVKD. The CDR3 bases are TGTGCCATCAGTGAGTCGAGGAATGAGCAGTTCTTC. Translated: CAISESRNEQFF.

The V call is TRBV5-1, the J call TRBJ2-3, with 11 bases identical to TRBD1. Germline loops: CDR1 SGHRS, CDR2 YFSETQ. The CDR3 spans 15 residues. The trim removed 3 bases at V and 3 bases at J, leaving 3 bases unmatched. The CDR3, as DNA: TGCGCCAGCAGCTGGGGGACAGGGGGGACAGATACGCAGTATTTT. The encoded protein is CASSWGTGGTDTQYF.